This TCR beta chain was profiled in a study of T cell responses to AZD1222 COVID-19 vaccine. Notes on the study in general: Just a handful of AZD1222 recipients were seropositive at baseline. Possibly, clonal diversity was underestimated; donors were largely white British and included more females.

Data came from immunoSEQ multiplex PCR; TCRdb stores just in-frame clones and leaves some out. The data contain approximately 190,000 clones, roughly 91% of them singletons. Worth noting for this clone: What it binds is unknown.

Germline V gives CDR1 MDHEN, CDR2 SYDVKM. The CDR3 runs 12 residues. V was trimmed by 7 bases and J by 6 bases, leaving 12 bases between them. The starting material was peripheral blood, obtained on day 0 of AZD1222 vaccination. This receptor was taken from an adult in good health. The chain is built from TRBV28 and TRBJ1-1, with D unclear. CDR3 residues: CASNRGMAEAFF. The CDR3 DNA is TGTGCCAGCAACCGAGGTATGGCTGAAGCTTTCTTT. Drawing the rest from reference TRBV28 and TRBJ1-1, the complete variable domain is DVKVTQSSRYLVKRTGEKVFLECVQDMDHENMFWYRQDPGLGLRLIYFSYDVKMKEKGDIPEGYSVSREKKERFSLILESASTNQTSMYLCASNRGMAEAFFGQGTRLTVV.